One and the same sample provided the 9 T cell receptor beta chains below, sequenced in a study of blood T cells in healthy people across ages. Next came a second PCR, run for roughly 6 to 11 cycles, which used a sample-barcoded 5' primer along with a J-beta primer mix. MiXCR, applied by TCRdb to the 5' RACE reads, yields one record per CDR3 protein. The profile shows roughly 570,000 distinct CDR3 sequences, about 26% of them singletons. The specimen was blood. These receptors all come from a woman aged 70-85 years in good health.

The chain couples TRBV6-5 to TRBJ2-5; no firm D call. V lost 7 bases to trimming and J lost 3 bases, with 9 bases between them. Germline values: CDR1 MNHEY, CDR2 SVGAGI. The length of the CDR3 is 12 residues. CDR3 residues: CASTGNEETQYF. The DNA for the CDR3 is TGTGCCAGCACGGGTAACGAAGAGACCCAGTACTTC.

CDR3 sequence (DNA): TGTGCCACCAGTGACACCGACAGGAACTATGGCTACACCTTC. Translated: CATSDTDRNYGYTF. The V gene is TRBV24-1, the J gene TRBJ1-2; a weak D match, TRBD1 (6 bases). V dropped 4 bases and J dropped 2 bases, with 10 bases sitting between them. CDR1 is KGHDR, CDR2 SFDVKD, per germline. This CDR3 contains 14 residues.

V gene TRBV11-3 combines with J gene TRBJ1-4, with TRBD1 identical over 9 bases. Looked up from germline, CDR1 is SGHNT and CDR2 is YENEEA. Losses at the gene ends were 5 bases for V and 6 bases for J; bases not matched to a gene: 10. The CDR3 loop spans 16 amino acids. As DNA, the CDR3 is TGTGCCAGCAGCCCTTTAGGGACAGGGCCTTATGAAAAACTGTTTTTT. It codes for CASSPLGTGPYEKLFF.

This clonotype has more than one count but fewer than ten. This sequence joins TRBV20-1 and TRBJ1-1; 10 bases are a match to TRBD1. The trim removed 6 bases at V and 0 bases at J, leaving 4 bases unmatched. CDR1 is DFQATT, CDR2 SNEGSKA, per germline (reference sequence). The CDR3 extends over 14 amino acids. CDR3 nucleotide sequence: TGCAGTGCCCGGACAGGGGGGCTGAACACTGAAGCTTTCTTT. This gives the protein CSARTGGLNTEAFF.

This clonotype was detected only a few times. The genes are TRBV7-2 and TRBJ1-2, with D uncertain. Trimming removed 2 bases from V and 1 base from J, with 8 bases in between. The CDR3 consists of 14 residues. CDR1 is SGHTA, CDR2 FQGNSA, per germline. CDR3 DNA sequence: TGTGCCAGCAGCTTAAGCACCATTAACTATGGCTACACCTTC. It is translated as CASSLSTINYGYTF.

This clonotype was recorded a few times. A much bigger clone sits one base away, suggesting this may be a read error. The genes are TRBV18 and TRBJ2-5; perhaps TRBD2 as D (5 bases). The CDR3 totals 12 residues. Germline V gene data show CDR1 as KGHSH and CDR2 as LQKENI. This CDR3 is CASPPGRETQYF. The CDR3 bases are TGTGCCAGCCCACCGGGAAGGGAGACCCAGTACTTC.

This clonotype has just a few counts. This sequence may be a read error, since a much larger clone differs from it by one base. The rearrangement joins TRBV2 to TRBJ2-6; D might be TRBD1 (5 bases). CDR1 is SNHLY and CDR2 is FYNNEI in the germline V gene. This CDR3 comprises 15 residues. The CDR3 sequence: CASSGDTSGANVPTF. The CDR3 DNA follows: TGTGCCAGCAGCGGCGATACCTCTGGGGCCAACGTCCCGACTTTC.

This clonotype was observed at least ten times. This chain uses TRBV20-1 with TRBJ2-3; 11 bases fit TRBD2. The length of the CDR3 is 14 residues. Germline CDR1 DFQATT, CDR2 SNEGSKA (reference sequence). Unmatched junction bases numbered 5, after V lost 1 base and J lost 8 bases. CDR3: CSARVAGGYSTQYF. The CDR3 nucleotides are TGCAGTGCTAGAGTAGCGGGGGGGTACAGTACGCAGTATTTT.

The chain uses TRBV20-1 and TRBJ2-3, with D hard to call. The V gene lost 6 bases and the J gene lost 3 bases, with 13 bases spanning the gap. The V gene's germline CDR1 is DFQATT and CDR2 SNEGSKA (reference sequence). This CDR3 has 13 amino acids. The CDR3 DNA follows: TGCAGTGCCGTCGAGCGAACAACAGATACGCAGTATTTT. This gives the protein CSAVERTTDTQYF.